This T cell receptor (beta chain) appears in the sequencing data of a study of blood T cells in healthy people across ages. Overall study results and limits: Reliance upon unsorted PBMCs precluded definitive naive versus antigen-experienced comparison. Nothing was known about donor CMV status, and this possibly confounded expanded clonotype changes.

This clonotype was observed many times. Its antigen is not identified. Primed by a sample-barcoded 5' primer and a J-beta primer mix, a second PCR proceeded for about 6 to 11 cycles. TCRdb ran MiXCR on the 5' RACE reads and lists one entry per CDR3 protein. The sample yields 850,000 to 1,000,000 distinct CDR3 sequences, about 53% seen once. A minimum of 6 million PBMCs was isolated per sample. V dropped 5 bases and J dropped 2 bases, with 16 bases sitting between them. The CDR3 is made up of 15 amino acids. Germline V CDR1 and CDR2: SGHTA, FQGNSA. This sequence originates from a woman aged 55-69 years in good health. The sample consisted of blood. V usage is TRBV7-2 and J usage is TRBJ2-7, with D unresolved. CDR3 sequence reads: CASSLGRSNTYEQYF. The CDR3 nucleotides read TGTGCCAGCAGCCTCGGACGTTCGAATACCTACGAGCAGTACTTC.